These 30 T cell receptor beta chains originate from one sample sequenced in a study of cytomegalovirus exposure and HLA in healthy donors (dated by TCRdb to 2015 to 2018). Preparation of the library involved the immunoSEQ multiplex PCR assay. For the multiplex PCR, a mixture combining 60 forward primers for TCR Vbeta segments and 13 reverse primers for TCR Jbeta segments was used. What TCRdb holds here is the immuneACCESS table cut down to in-frame rearrangements. Part of the clones is not present; checked against another copy, under half of the missing clones reflect an unresolved V gene, and the others are unexplained. In this sample the table shows some 90,000 clones, around 73% of which occur a single time. About 3% of the sample goes to the ten largest clones. Sequencing input: PBMCs. The receptors were gathered from a woman between 40 and 55 years old in good health and CMV-seronegative.

Written as DNA, the CDR3 is TGCAGCGTTTCCCGCGGGACAGCCCAAGAGACCCAGTACTTC. Its protein product is CSVSRGTAQETQYF. The V gene is TRBV29-1, the J gene TRBJ2-5; D perhaps matches TRBD1 (7 bases). Germline values: CDR1 SQVTM, CDR2 ANQGSEA. The CDR3 is made up of 14 amino acids. The V end lost 5 bases, the J end lost 1 base, and 14 bases lay between the germline ends.

In its sample, this clone was seen a few times. This chain joins TRBV6-5 and TRBJ2-7, with a weak D call TRBD1 (6 bases). V shed 8 bases and J shed 0 bases, with 11 bases lying between them. This CDR3 contains 13 residues. Germline CDR1 MNHEY, CDR2 SVGAGI. CDR3 sequence (DNA): TGTGCCAGCGGTATGGGGGCCTCCTACGAGCAGTACTTC. Its protein product is CASGMGASYEQYF.

In its sample, this clone was seen a few times. The J gene is TRBJ1-1, the V gene TRBV5-6, with a possible D match to TRBD1 (5 bases). The CDR3 length is 16 residues. V was pared by 2 bases and J by 0 bases, with 14 bases between. Germline CDR1 and CDR2: SGHDT and YYEEEE. CDR3: CASSLAPGTLNTEAFF. CDR3 in DNA: TGTGCCAGCAGCTTAGCCCCCGGGACTCTGAACACTGAAGCTTTCTTT. Together with reference TRBV5-6 and TRBJ1-1, the CDR3 gives the full variable domain: DAGVTQSPTHLIKTRGQQVTLRCSPKSGHDTVSWYQQALGQGPQFIFQYYEEEERQRGNFPDRFSGHQFPNYSSELNVNALLLGDSALYLCASSLAPGTLNTEAFFGQGTRLTVV.

The chain links TRBV29-1 to TRBJ1-2; 9 bases agree with TRBD1. Germline assignment: CDR1 SQVTM and CDR2 ANQGSEA. With V trimmed by 8 bases and J by 6 bases, 10 bases remained unmatched. This CDR3 region has 13 residues. The CDR3 bases are TGCAGCACGGATACAGGGGGCGAGAATGGCTACACCTTC. As protein: CSTDTGGENGYTF.

The rearrangement uses TRBV29-1 and TRBJ2-1; TRBD2 agrees at 8 bases. The length of the CDR3 is 15 residues. Germline V gene lookup returns CDR1 SQVTM and CDR2 ANQGSEA. The junction had 10 bases not matched to a gene; V was cut back by 5 bases and J by 4 bases. CDR3 amino acids: CSVLGGAGAYNEQFF. CDR3 bases: TGCAGCGTTTTGGGGGGAGCGGGGGCGTACAATGAGCAGTTCTTC.

This chain joins TRBV7-9 and TRBJ2-7; the D is unclear. CDR3 size: 14 residues. The germline V and J ends were trimmed by 5 bases and 4 bases, with 15 bases remaining between them. Per germline, CDR1 SEHNR and CDR2 FQNEAQ (reference sequence). The CDR3 DNA is TGTGCCAGCAGCCCGAGTGGGCCTCTTTACGAGCAGTACTTC. Encoded protein: CASSPSGPLYEQYF.

The rearrangement uses TRBV29-1 and TRBJ1-1; the match to TRBD1 covers 7 bases. CDR1 SQVTM and CDR2 ANQGSEA come from the germline V gene. V gave up 3 bases and J gave up 0 bases; unmatched junction bases: 7. The CDR3 covers 15 residues. The CDR3 loop reads CSVDRQGPMNTEAFF. CDR3 bases: TGCAGCGTTGACCGACAGGGACCCATGAACACTGAAGCTTTCTTT.

The rearrangement uses TRBV6-6 and TRBJ1-2; D not resolved. This CDR3 has 13 amino acids. Germline V gene sequence: CDR1 MNHNY, CDR2 SVGAGI (reference sequence). Trimming removed 5 bases from V and 8 bases from J, with 15 bases in between. The CDR3 protein is CASSLGGPWGYTF. DNA for the CDR3: TGTGCCAGCAGTCTTGGAGGGCCTTGGGGCTACACCTTC.

This clone was found once. The chain joins TRBV28 to TRBJ2-7; a weak D match, TRBD1 (6 bases). V was trimmed by 7 bases and J by 3 bases, leaving 25 bases between them. Per the germline V gene, CDR1 is MDHEN and CDR2 is SYDVKM. The length of the CDR3 is 17 residues. CDR3: CASNPARQDFLLYEQYF. The CDR3 DNA reads TGTGCCAGCAACCCCGCCCGACAGGACTTTCTACTCTACGAGCAGTACTTC.

CDR3 sequence (DNA): TGTGCCAGCAGTCCAGGACAGGGACCGTGTGGCTACACCTTC. It is translated as CASSPGQGPCGYTF. The J gene is TRBJ1-2, the V gene TRBV28, with TRBD1 identical over 8 bases. V lost 5 bases and J lost 7; bases outside the gene matches: 9. Germline V CDR1 and CDR2: MDHEN, SYDVKM. This CDR3 has 14 residues.

The CDR3 reads CASSPDSFGEQFF. As DNA, the CDR3 is TGTGCCAGCAGCCCGGACTCCTTTGGGGAGCAGTTCTTC. This chain uses TRBV7-2 with TRBJ2-1; D might be TRBD2 (5 bases). CDR3 length equals 13 residues. Between the trimmed V and J ends, which lost 5 bases and 10 bases, there was a span of 15 bases. Germline V lookup: CDR1 SGHTA, CDR2 FQGNSA.

This clone has only a few counts. The rearrangement joins TRBV5-1 to TRBJ2-1, with TRBD2 matching 8 bases. V was pared by 3 bases and J by 7 bases, with 6 bases of the junction left unmatched. From germline, CDR1 is SGHRS and CDR2 YFSETQ. The CDR3 spans 14 residues. As DNA, the CDR3 is TGCGCCAGCAGCTCTCGGACTAGCAAGAATGAGCAGTTCTTC. It specifies CASSSRTSKNEQFF.

This clone showed up just a few times. This chain joins TRBV4-2 and TRBJ2-2; possibly TRBD2 for D (5 bases). Trimming stripped 0 bases from V and 2 bases from J, with 16 bases between. The CDR3 extends over 18 amino acids. The germline gives CDR1 LGHNA, CDR2 YNFKEQ. The CDR3 spells CASSQDRPSTSNTGELFF. CDR3 nucleotide sequence: TGTGCCAGCAGCCAAGATAGACCCTCTACTAGTAACACCGGGGAGCTGTTTTTT.

The chain links TRBV10-3 to TRBJ2-4, with TRBD2 matching over 9 bases. From germline, CDR1 is ENHRY and CDR2 SYGVKD. The V segment lost 4 bases and the J segment 6 bases; nucleotides outside the gene matches: 10. This CDR3 is 16 amino acids long. The CDR3 protein is CAISGLIAGEGNIQYF. CDR3 coding DNA: TGTGCCATCAGTGGGTTGATAGCGGGAGAAGGAAACATTCAGTACTTC.

This sequence joins TRBV7-8 and TRBJ1-5, with D unclear. V gave up 5 bases and J gave up 1 base, with 9 bases separating them. Germline loops: CDR1 SGHVS, CDR2 FQNEAQ. The CDR3 sequence is 14 residues long. The CDR3, as DNA: TGTGCCAGCAGCCCCCCGGGGAGCAATCAGCCCCAGCATTTT. Translated, it gives CASSPPGSNQPQHF.

V and J are TRBV5-1 and TRBJ2-3; 8 bases align to TRBD2. Germline V gene lookup returns CDR1 SGHRS and CDR2 YFSETQ. The trim removed 6 bases at V and 4 bases at J, leaving 4 bases unmatched. The CDR3 is made up of 13 amino acids. The CDR3 nucleotides read TGCGCCAGCATTGGGACTAGAGCAGATACGCAGTATTTT. It translates to CASIGTRADTQYF.

The chain combines TRBV7-8 with TRBJ1-5; tentatively, D is TRBD1 (5 bases). This CDR3 comprises 15 residues. The V end was cut by 1 base, the J end by 0 bases, with 7 bases between. CDR1 is SGHVS and CDR2 is FQNEAQ in the germline V gene. The CDR3 region is CASSLVGVSNQPQHF. The DNA of the CDR3 is TGTGCCAGCAGCTTAGTAGGGGTTAGCAATCAGCCCCAGCATTTT.

With regard to this clone: In the same sample, other DNA sequences code for this CDR3. The V call is TRBV6-1, the J call TRBJ1-2, with 11 nucleotides matching TRBD1. V trimming: 4 bases; J trimming: 8 bases; junction bases outside the gene matches: 9. The germline V gene encodes CDR1 MNHNS and CDR2 SASEGT. CDR3 length equals 15 residues. The CDR3 loop reads CASSVGTGGWGGYTF. CDR3 nucleotide sequence: TGTGCCAGCAGTGTAGGGACAGGGGGGTGGGGAGGCTACACCTTC.

The chain employs TRBV7-8 and TRBJ1-2, with D possibly TRBD1 on 6 matching bases. Trimming left V 4 bases short and J 2 bases short, with 14 bases between. Looked up from germline, CDR1 is SGHVS and CDR2 is FQNEAQ. CDR3 size: 15 residues. This CDR3 is CASSSRDTVNYGYTF. In nucleotides, the CDR3 is TGTGCCAGCAGCTCGAGGGACACCGTCAACTATGGCTACACCTTC.

This chain joins TRBV5-1 and TRBJ1-2; 9 bases map to TRBD1. J lost 4 bases, V lost 4 bases, and 17 bases had no gene match. The CDR3 sequence is 18 residues long. Looked up from germline, CDR1 is SGHRS and CDR2 is YFSETQ. DNA for the CDR3: TGCGCCAGCAGCCTTACAGGGGGCGCGGCCCTAAGTAGCTATGGCTACACCTTC. This gives the protein CASSLTGGAALSSYGYTF.

The chain couples TRBV10-1 to TRBJ2-2, with TRBD1 identical over 8 bases. Trimming removed 10 bases from V and 4 bases from J; junction bases left unmatched: 11. CDR1 and CDR2 from the germline V gene are WNHNN and SYGVQD (reference sequence). The CDR3 is 15 amino acids. The CDR3 reads CANPRTGKGTGELFF. In DNA, the CDR3 is TGCGCCAACCCCAGGACAGGGAAGGGCACCGGGGAGCTGTTTTTT.

This clone occurred a few times. V is TRBV6-5 and J is TRBJ2-7; no clear D. The CDR3 is made up of 13 amino acids. V gave up 3 bases and J gave up 0 bases, with 6 bases separating them. The V gene's germline CDR1 is MNHEY and CDR2 SVGAGI. CDR3 residues: CASSYPGSYEQYF. Written as DNA, the CDR3 is TGTGCCAGCAGTTATCCGGGCTCCTACGAGCAGTACTTC.

In its sample, this clone was seen a few times. This rearrangement joins TRBV6-5 to TRBJ1-2, with 7 bases fitting TRBD1. V lost 6 bases to trimming and J lost 4 bases; unmatched junction nucleotides: 5. Per germline, CDR1 MNHEY and CDR2 SVGAGI. This CDR3 region has 13 residues. The CDR3 is CASSIGGLYGYTF. CDR3 nucleotide sequence: TGTGCCAGCAGCATAGGGGGCCTCTATGGCTACACCTTC.

The chain employs TRBV10-3 and TRBJ2-1; D possibly corresponds to TRBD1 (5 bases). The CDR3 sequence is 16 residues long. From germline, CDR1 is ENHRY and CDR2 SYGVKD. V was clipped by 2 bases and J by 2 bases, with 13 bases between them. CDR3 sequence (DNA): TGTGCCATCAGTGAGACCTCTGGGGCCACCTACAATGAGCAGTTCTTC. Translated: CAISETSGATYNEQFF.

The chain combines TRBV5-6 with TRBJ1-1, with TRBD1 matching over 8 bases. CDR3 length: 16 amino acids. With 2 bases clipped from V and 4 bases from J, the junction kept 10 bases outside the gene matches. The germline V gene encodes CDR1 SGHDT and CDR2 YYEEEE. The CDR3 is CASSFSGRGQGTEAFF. DNA for the CDR3: TGTGCCAGCAGCTTCAGTGGCAGGGGGCAAGGCACTGAAGCTTTCTTT.

This clone was found a few times. The chain couples TRBV28 to TRBJ2-3; a possible D gene is TRBD2 (7 bases). The CDR3 is 16 residues long. Germline V lookup: CDR1 MDHEN, CDR2 SYDVKM. V lost 5 bases to trimming and J lost 6 bases, with 21 bases between them. The CDR3 loop is CASSPSGAGVMDTQYF. CDR3 nucleotide sequence: TGTGCCAGCAGTCCCTCAGGGGCGGGAGTGATGGATACGCAGTATTTT.

This chain joins TRBV2 and TRBJ2-1, with D tentatively TRBD2 (6 bases). The ends were cut back, 4 bases at V and 0 bases at J, with 16 bases in the middle. The CDR3 spans 17 residues. CDR1 is SNHLY and CDR2 is FYNNEI in the germline V gene. CDR3 sequence (DNA): TGTGCCAGCAGTGTCCTCTCCGGGGGTAGCTCCTACAATGAGCAGTTCTTC. Its protein is CASSVLSGGSSYNEQFF.

The chain is built from TRBV30 and TRBJ2-7, with D perhaps TRBD2 (6 bases). The CDR3 loop spans 12 amino acids. CDR1 and CDR2 from the germline V gene are GTSNPN and SVGIG (reference sequence). Trimming stripped 0 bases from V and 6 bases from J, with 9 bases between. The CDR3 nucleotides read TGTGCCTGGAGTGTGAGCGGGTTCGAGCAGTACTTC. This gives the protein CAWSVSGFEQYF.

The rearrangement uses TRBV9 and TRBJ2-7; 7 nucleotides agree with TRBD2. Germline assignment: CDR1 SGDLS and CDR2 YYNGEE. The V gene end was trimmed by 4 bases and the J gene end by 5 bases; junction bases not matched to a gene: 12. The CDR3 consists of 15 residues. In nucleotides, the CDR3 is TGTGCCAGCAGCCCCCGGGGAGCGGGGTTCCACGAGCAGTACTTC. Translated, it gives CASSPRGAGFHEQYF.

The rearrangement uses TRBV29-1 and TRBJ1-3; tentative D call: TRBD1 (6 bases). In germline, CDR1 is SQVTM, CDR2 ANQGSEA. Trimming pared 6 bases from V and 8 bases from J, leaving 26 bases between. The CDR3 spans 16 residues. The DNA of the CDR3 is TGCAGCGTCGATTCGGGACAAACCAACCTAGGAGACACCATATATTTT. Translating it yields CSVDSGQTNLGDTIYF.